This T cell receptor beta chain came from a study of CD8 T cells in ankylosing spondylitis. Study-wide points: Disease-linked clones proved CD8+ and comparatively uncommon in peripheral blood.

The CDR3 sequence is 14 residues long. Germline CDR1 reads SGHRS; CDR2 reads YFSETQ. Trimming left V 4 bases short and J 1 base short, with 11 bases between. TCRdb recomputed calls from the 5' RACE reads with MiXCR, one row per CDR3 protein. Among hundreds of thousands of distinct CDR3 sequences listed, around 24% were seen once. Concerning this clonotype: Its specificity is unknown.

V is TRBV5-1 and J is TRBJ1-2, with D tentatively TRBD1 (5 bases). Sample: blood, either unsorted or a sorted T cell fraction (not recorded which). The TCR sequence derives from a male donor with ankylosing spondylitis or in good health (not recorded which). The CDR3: CASSPETVNYGYTF. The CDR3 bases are TGCGCCAGCAGCCCCGAGACAGTTAACTATGGCTACACCTTC.